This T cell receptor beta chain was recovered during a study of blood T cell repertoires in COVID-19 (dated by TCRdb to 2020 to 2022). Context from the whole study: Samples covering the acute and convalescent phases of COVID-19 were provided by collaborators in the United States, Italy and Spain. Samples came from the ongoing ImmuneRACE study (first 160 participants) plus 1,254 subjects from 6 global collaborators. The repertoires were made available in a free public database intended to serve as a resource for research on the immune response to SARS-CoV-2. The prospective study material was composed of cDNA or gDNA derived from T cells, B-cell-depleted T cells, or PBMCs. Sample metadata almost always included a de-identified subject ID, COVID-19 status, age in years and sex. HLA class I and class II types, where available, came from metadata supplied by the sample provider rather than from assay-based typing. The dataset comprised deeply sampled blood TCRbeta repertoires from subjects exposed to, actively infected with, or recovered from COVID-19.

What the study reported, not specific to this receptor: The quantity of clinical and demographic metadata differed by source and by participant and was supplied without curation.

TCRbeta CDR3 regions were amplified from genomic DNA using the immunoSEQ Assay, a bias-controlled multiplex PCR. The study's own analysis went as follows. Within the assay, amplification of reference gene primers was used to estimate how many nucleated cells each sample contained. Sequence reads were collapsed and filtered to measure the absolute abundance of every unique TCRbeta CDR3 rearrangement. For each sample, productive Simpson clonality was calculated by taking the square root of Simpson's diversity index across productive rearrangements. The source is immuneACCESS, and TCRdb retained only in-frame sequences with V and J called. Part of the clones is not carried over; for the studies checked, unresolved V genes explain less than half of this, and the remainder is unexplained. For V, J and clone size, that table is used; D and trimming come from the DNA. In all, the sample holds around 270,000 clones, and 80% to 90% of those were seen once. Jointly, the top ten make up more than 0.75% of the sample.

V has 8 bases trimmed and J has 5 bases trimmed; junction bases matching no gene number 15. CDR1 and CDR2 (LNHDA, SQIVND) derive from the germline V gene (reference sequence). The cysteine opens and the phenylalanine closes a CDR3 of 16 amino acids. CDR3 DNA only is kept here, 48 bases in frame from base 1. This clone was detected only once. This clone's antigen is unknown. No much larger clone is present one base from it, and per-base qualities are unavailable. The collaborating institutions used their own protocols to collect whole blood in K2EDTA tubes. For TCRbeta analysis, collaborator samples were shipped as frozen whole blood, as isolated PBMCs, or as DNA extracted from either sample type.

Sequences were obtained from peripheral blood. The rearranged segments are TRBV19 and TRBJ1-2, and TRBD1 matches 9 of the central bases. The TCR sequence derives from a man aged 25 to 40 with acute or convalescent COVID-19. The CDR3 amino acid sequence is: CASSQQGAQTSYGYTF. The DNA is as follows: TGTGCCAGTTCCCAACAGGGGGCGCAAACCTCTTATGGCTACACCTTC.